The present TCR beta chain was sequenced within a study of early T cells in non-severe SARS-CoV-2 infection. Between the trimmed V and J ends, which lost 3 bases and 3 bases, there was a span of 9 bases. In germline, CDR1 is MDHEN, CDR2 SYDVKM. This CDR3 contains 14 residues. Many counts were recorded for this clonotype. The protocol attached unique molecular identifiers to individual cDNA molecules. TCRdb passed the 5' RACE reads through MiXCR, listing each CDR3 protein once. This sample has tens of thousands of distinct CDR3 sequences, with over 7.5% found just once. This clonotype was sampled from an adult who was a healthcare worker with PCR-confirmed SARS-CoV-2 infection or an uninfected control (not recorded which). Material: whole blood. This chain joins TRBV28 and TRBJ1-5; a weak D match, TRBD1 (5 bases). The CDR3 nucleotides read TGTGCCAGCAGTTTGCGACAGCTCAATCAGCCCCAGCATTTT. This translates into CASSLRQLNQPQHF.